These 12 T cell receptor beta chains were all obtained from the same sample, sequenced in a study of T cell clones after liver transplantation. Some clones are missing from TCRdb's copy, which holds only in-frame ones; the method was immunoSEQ multiplex PCR. The sample carries about 51,000 clones, roughly nine tenths recorded once. The source material was CD8+ T cells from blood, sampled 12 months after liver transplant. The receptors derive from a human patient who received a liver transplant. Some of the T cells might come from the graft donor.

V is TRBV2 and J is TRBJ2-7, with D unclear. This CDR3 has 10 amino acids. Trimming took off 7 bases at V and 7 bases at J, with 8 bases between the two ends. CDR1 SNHLY and CDR2 FYNNEI come from the germline V gene. CDR3 region: CASIRTEQYF. CDR3 in DNA: TGTGCCAGCATTCGGACGGAGCAGTACTTC.

This sequence joins TRBV28 and TRBJ1-1; D gene uncertain. Between the trimmed V and J ends, which lost 7 bases and 5 bases, there was a span of 8 bases. The CDR3 is 11 residues long. The germline V gene has CDR1 MDHEN and CDR2 SYDVKM. The CDR3 nucleotides are TGTGCCAGCACCCCCGGGACTGAAGCTTTCTTT. It codes for CASTPGTEAFF.

This sequence joins TRBV7-9 and TRBJ2-1; TRBD2 is a possible D gene (6 bases). Germline lookup yields CDR1 SEHNR and CDR2 FQNEAQ (reference sequence). The CDR3 consists of 16 residues. V dropped 1 base and J dropped 9 bases, with 19 bases sitting between them. CDR3 DNA sequence: TGTGCCAGCAGCTTAGAAGGCGGGATAGAGATGGCTGAGCAGTTCTTC. Amino acid sequence: CASSLEGGIEMAEQFF. Variable domain in full (rest from reference TRBV7-9 and TRBJ2-1): DTGVSQNPRHKITKRGQNVTFRCDPISEHNRLYWYRQTLGQGPEFLTYFQNEAQLEKSRLLSDRFSAERPKGSFSTLEIQRTEQGDSAMYLCASSLEGGIEMAEQFFGPGTRLTVL.

The rearrangement links TRBV7-9 to TRBJ2-1, with D unresolved. The CDR3 totals 15 residues. Trimming pared 0 bases from V and 7 bases from J, leaving 13 bases between. The germline CDR1 and CDR2 sequences are SEHNR and FQNEAQ (reference sequence). CDR3 in amino acids: CASSLASSARNEQFF. CDR3 DNA sequence: TGTGCCAGCAGCTTAGCGTCCTCAGCTCGGAATGAGCAGTTCTTC.

The V call is TRBV7-6, the J call TRBJ2-7, with D hard to call. The germline gives CDR1 SGHVS, CDR2 FNYEAQ. There are 13 residues in the CDR3. Deletions cut 4 bases from V and 3 bases from J, with 10 bases between. CDR3 nucleotides: TGTGCCAGCAGCTCCAGTAATATCTACGAGCAGTACTTC. It codes for CASSSSNIYEQYF.

The J gene is TRBJ2-1, the V gene TRBV27; 8 nucleotides match TRBD2. Germline V gene sequence: CDR1 MNHEY, CDR2 SMNVEV (reference sequence). The length of the CDR3 is 16 residues. The ends lost 0 bases at V and 3 bases at J; junction bases unmatched: 4. CDR3 sequence reads: CASSLSVSGVYNEQFF. CDR3 DNA sequence: TGTGCCAGCAGTTTATCTGTTAGCGGGGTCTACAATGAGCAGTTCTTC.

J is TRBJ2-2 and V is TRBV14, with D tentatively TRBD2 (5 bases). Trimming shortened V by 4 bases and J by 6 bases, and 18 bases separated the two germline ends. The V gene's germline CDR1 is SGHDN and CDR2 FVKESK. CDR3 length: 16 residues. The CDR3 bases are TGTGCCAGCAGCCCCGGGGAACTAGTCGGTCCCGGGGAGCTGTTTTTT. It translates to CASSPGELVGPGELFF.

The CDR3 region is CASSLGSRIGNEQFF. The CDR3 DNA reads as TGTGCCAGCAGCTTAGGTTCGCGGATAGGAAATGAGCAGTTCTTC. J is TRBJ2-1 and V is TRBV7-9; D is undetermined. The CDR3 runs 15 residues. CDR1 and CDR2 from the germline V gene are SEHNR and FQNEAQ (reference sequence). V dropped 1 base and J dropped 7 bases, with 14 bases sitting between them.

This chain joins TRBV28 and TRBJ1-2; tentative D call: TRBD1 (6 bases). The CDR3 totals 17 residues. Trimming took 5 bases from V and 1 from J, leaving 20 bases between them. Germline V gene lookup returns CDR1 MDHEN and CDR2 SYDVKM. The DNA for the CDR3 is TGTGCCAGCAGTCGAACCTTCGGGACAAAGATTAACTATGGCTACACCTTC. Encoded protein: CASSRTFGTKINYGYTF.

CDR3 coding DNA: TGTGCCAGTAGTAGCGGGACTGCTCTTTATGGCTACACCTTC. It translates to CASSSGTALYGYTF. The rearrangement joins TRBV19 to TRBJ1-2; maybe TRBD1 (5 bases). The CDR3 consists of 14 residues. Between the trimmed V and J ends, which lost 4 bases and 5 bases, there was a span of 14 bases. CDR1 and CDR2 (germline): LNHDA, SQIVND (reference sequence).

The rearrangement joins TRBV5-1 to TRBJ2-7, with 7 nucleotides matching TRBD1. This CDR3 contains 17 residues. The ends lost 2 bases at V and 3 bases at J; junction bases unmatched: 14. Germline CDR1 SGHRS, CDR2 YFSETQ. This CDR3 reads CASSFRNGQDIYYEQYF. The CDR3 DNA is TGCGCCAGCAGCTTTCGGAATGGACAGGATATCTACTACGAGCAGTACTTC. Variable domain in full (rest from reference TRBV5-1 and TRBJ2-7): KAGVTQTPRYLIKTRGQQVTLSCSPISGHRSVSWYQQTPGQGLQFLFEYFSETQRNKGNFPGRFSGRQFSNSRSEMNVSTLELGDSALYLCASSFRNGQDIYYEQYFGPGTRLTVT.

V and J are TRBV15 and TRBJ1-3; D is ambiguous. This CDR3 comprises 14 residues. Trimming took 1 base from V and 0 from J, leaving 4 bases between them. Per germline, CDR1 LNHNV and CDR2 YYDKDF (reference sequence). The CDR3 here is CATSRAISGNTIYF. DNA of the CDR3: TGTGCCACCAGCAGAGCCATCTCTGGAAACACCATATATTTT.